Listed here is a single T cell receptor (beta chain). The ends lost 1 base at V and 0 bases at J; junction bases unmatched: 2. This CDR3 has 16 amino acids. The germline V gene has CDR1 SGHVS and CDR2 FQNEAQ. In TCRdb, the 5' RACE reads were re-called with MiXCR into one record per CDR3 protein. The repertoire has approximately 77,000 distinct CDR3 sequences, more than 4% of them found once; the top ten carry 6.5% to 8%. This sample stems from a study of early T cells in non-severe SARS-CoV-2 infection. Source: whole blood, taken at baseline. The rearrangement links TRBV7-8 to TRBJ2-2; 7 positions agree with TRBD2. The receptor's source is an adult who was a healthcare worker with PCR-confirmed SARS-CoV-2 infection or an uninfected control (not recorded which). CDR3 coding DNA: TGTGCCAGCAGCTTAGTGGGGAGGGCGAACACCGGGGAGCTGTTTTTT. This codes for CASSLVGRANTGELFF.